This T cell receptor (beta chain) appears in the sequencing data of a study of blood T cell repertoires in COVID-19. Study overall: Material from acute and convalescent COVID-19 was sourced from the United States, Italy and Spain. In each case, the material was cDNA or gDNA derived from T cells, B-cell-depleted T cells, or PBMCs.

This CDR3 comprises 15 residues. The V segment lost 5 bases and the J segment 3 bases; nucleotides outside the gene matches: 9. In germline, CDR1 is SGHDT, CDR2 YYEEEE. Original processing methods: Amplified reference gene primers provided the basis for estimating nucleated cell counts. Method: immunoSEQ multiplex PCR; TCRdb's copy keeps in-frame clones and lacks some. That table gives V, J and clone size, and the DNA gave D and trimming. The table shows some 160,000 clones, with roughly 80% occurring only once. Sequencing was performed on peripheral blood. The clonotype was recovered from a human donor in a cohort sampled during active COVID-19. The chain employs TRBV5-6 and TRBJ1-2; TRBD1 agrees at 8 bases. The CDR3, as DNA: TGTGCCAGCAGGGATAACAGGGGGGTAGACTATGGCTACACCTTC. Translating gives CASRDNRGVDYGYTF.